This T cell receptor beta chain was sequenced in a study of blood T cells in healthy people across ages. Study-level findings and limits: The lack of PBMC sorting stopped any conclusive naive versus antigen-experienced comparison.

This clonotype was detected a few times. The antigen remains unidentified. Germline V gene data show CDR1 as DFQATT and CDR2 as SNEGSKA (reference sequence). Trimming cost V 6 bases and J 7 bases; bases outside gene matches: 10. The CDR3 runs 14 residues. Together with a sample-barcoded 5' primer, a J-beta primer mix was included in a second PCR lasting about 7 to 12 cycles. TCRdb re-called the 5' RACE reads through MiXCR, storing one row per CDR3 protein. The sample records 600,000 to 850,000 distinct CDR3 sequences, roughly 25% being singletons. The same data also contributed to another study, on T cells of mothers and their children.

The chain uses TRBV20-1 and TRBJ2-2; 8 nucleotides align to TRBD1. The TCR originated in a boy younger than 18 in good health. Sequencing was performed on blood. DNA for the CDR3: TGCAGTGCCAACCCCAGGGGGCGAGGCGGGGAGCTGTTTTTT. Translation: CSANPRGRGGELFF.